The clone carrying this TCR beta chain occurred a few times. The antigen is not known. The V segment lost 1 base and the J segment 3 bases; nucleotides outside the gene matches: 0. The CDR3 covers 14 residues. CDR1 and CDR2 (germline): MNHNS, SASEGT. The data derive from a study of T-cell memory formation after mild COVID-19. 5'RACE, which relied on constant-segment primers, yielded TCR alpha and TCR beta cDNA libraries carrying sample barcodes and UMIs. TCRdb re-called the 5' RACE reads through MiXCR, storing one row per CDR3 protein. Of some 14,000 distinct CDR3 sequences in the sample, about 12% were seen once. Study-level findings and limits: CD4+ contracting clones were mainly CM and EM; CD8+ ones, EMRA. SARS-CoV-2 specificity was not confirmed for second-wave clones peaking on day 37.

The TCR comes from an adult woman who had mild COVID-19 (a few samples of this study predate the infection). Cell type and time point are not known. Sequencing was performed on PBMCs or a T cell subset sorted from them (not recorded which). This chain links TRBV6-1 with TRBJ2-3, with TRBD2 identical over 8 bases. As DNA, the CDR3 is TGTGCCAGCAGTGAAGGACTAGCGACAGATACGCAGTATTTT. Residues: CASSEGLATDTQYF.